This TCR beta chain was sequenced during a study of blood T cell repertoires in COVID-19. Study information: Samples taken during acute and convalescent COVID-19 were collected in the United States, Italy and Spain. In each case, the material was cDNA or gDNA derived from T cells, B-cell-depleted T cells, or PBMCs.

Methods used by the authors: How many nucleated cells were present was estimated from reference gene primer amplification. Libraries were prepared by immunoSEQ multiplex PCR; TCRdb keeps only in-frame clonotypes and omits some of them. That table gives V, J and clone size, and the DNA gave D and trimming. Of around 23,000 clones detected, 72% appear once; the ten largest clones hold approximately 40%. CDR1 and CDR2 (germline): SGHRS, YFSETQ. V dropped 3 bases and J dropped 9; count of bases not matched to a gene: 18. This CDR3 has 17 residues. The chain links TRBV5-1 to TRBJ2-1; 7 positions match TRBD2. Sequencing was carried out using peripheral blood. The sequence derives from an elderly woman with acute or convalescent COVID-19. CDR3 nucleotide sequence: TGCGCCAGCAGCTCGTGGGGTGGCGGGAGCATGGGAGGTGAGCAGTTCTTC. It encodes CASSSWGGGSMGGEQFF.